A selection of T cell receptor beta chains follows, all from one sample in a study of read filtering for tumor transcriptome and immune sequencing. TCRdb recomputed calls from the reads with MiXCR, one row per CDR3 protein. The sample has around 40,000 distinct CDR3 sequences; roughly 13% are singletons. Sequenced: a population of CD138-negative cells sorted from bone marrow. These receptors were collected from a donor at least 40 years old with multiple myeloma. Each CDR3 is given with its conserved first and last residue. A D gene is named only where the DNA matches it firmly. Size is stated for part of the rows, as once, few or many counts, or as a class when the clone is expanded.

clone_size	v_call	d_call	j_call	cdr3_nt	cdr3_aa
-	TRBV20-1	TRBD2	TRBJ2-2	TGCAGTGCTAGCCCGGCTAGCGGGCTGAACACCGGGGAGCTGTTTTTT	CSASPASGLNTGELFF
many	TRBV10-3	TRBD1	TRBJ2-1	TGTGCCATCAGTGATAACAGGGGGCTAGTGAATGAGCAGTTCTTC	CAISDNRGLVNEQFF
medium-sized	TRBV20-1	-	TRBJ2-7	TGCAGTGCTCCAGGGCTTAGCTCCTACGAGCAGTACTTC	CSAPGLSSYEQYF
-	TRBV5-1	TRBD1	TRBJ2-1	TGCGCCAGCAGCTTGGCCGGGACAGGGGAGTTCTTC	CASSLAGTGEFF
many	TRBV12-3/TRBV12-4	TRBD2	TRBJ2-7	TGTGCCAGCAGTCGAGGACTAGCGGGAGCTGGGGAGCAGTACTTC	CASSRGLAGAGEQYF
many	TRBV10-3	-	TRBJ2-3	TGTGCCATCAGCGGGGAAGGATTGGTTACGCAGTATTTT	CAISGEGLVTQYF
many	TRBV7-2	TRBD1	TRBJ2-2	TGTGCCAGCAGCTTAGACAGGGGGCATGGCAGGGAGCTGTTTTTT	CASSLDRGHGRELFF
many	TRBV18	-	TRBJ2-1	TGTGCCAGCTCACTGGAGGGCCAAACGAGAAATGAGCAGTTCTTC	CASSLEGQTRNEQFF
many	TRBV25-1	-	TRBJ2-2	TGTGCCAGCAGTGGAACGACAGGCGCGAACACCGGGGAGCTGTTTTTT	CASSGTTGANTGELFF
many	TRBV6-5	-	TRBJ1-4	TGTGCCAGCACCAAAGGGCGTACCCCACCAACTAATGAAAAACTGTTTTTT	CASTKGRTPPTNEKLFF
many	TRBV5-1	-	TRBJ1-1	TGCGCCAGCAGCTTGGATTGGGCGGACACCAAGAACACTGAAGCTTTCTTT	CASSLDWADTKNTEAFF
many	TRBV4-1	-	TRBJ2-3	TGCGCCAGCAGCCAAGTAGTCGGCGGGCTTGATACGCAGTATTTT	CASSQVVGGLDTQYF
many	TRBV5-1	-	TRBJ2-3	TGCGCCAGCAGCTTGGAATCGACAGATACGCAGTATTTT	CASSLESTDTQYF
few	TRBV5-1	-	TRBJ2-2	TGCGCCAGCAGCTTGTGGCAGGGAAACACCGGGGAGCTGTTTTTT	CASSLWQGNTGELFF
-	TRBV7-9	TRBD2	TRBJ2-1	TGTGCCAGCAGTCACGACGGACTAGATGGGGATGAGCAGTTCTTC	CASSHDGLDGDEQFF
many	TRBV24-1	TRBD1	TRBJ2-5	TGTGCCACCAGTGAACTCCTCGGGACAGGGTACGAGACCCAGTACTTC	CATSELLGTGYETQYF
many	TRBV29-1	-	TRBJ2-2	TGCAGCGCCGGGGAGCTGTTTTTT	CSAGELFF
-	TRBV3-1	-	TRBJ2-3	TGTGCCAGCAGCATCGGAGGTACGCAGTATTTT	CASSIGGTQYF
few	TRBV28	-	TRBJ2-2	TGTGCCAGCAGCCTACCCCCCTCCGGGGAGCTGTTTTTT	CASSLPPSGELFF
many	TRBV6-2/TRBV6-3	-	TRBJ1-5	TGTGCCAGCAGTTACACAGTGTCCAATCAGCCCCAGCATTTT	CASSYTVSNQPQHF
many	TRBV7-2	-	TRBJ1-1	TGTGCCAGCAGCTTAGGAGGGGGGATGAACACTGAAGCTTTCTTT	CASSLGGGMNTEAFF
many	TRBV6-2/TRBV6-3	TRBD2	TRBJ2-5	TGTGCCAGCAGTTACGGACTAGCGGGAGGCCCAGAGACCCAGTACTTC	CASSYGLAGGPETQYF
many	TRBV5-1	-	TRBJ2-1	TGCGCCAGCAGCGTGGGGTCCTACAATGAGCAGTTCTTC	CASSVGSYNEQFF
many	TRBV4-2	-	TRBJ1-1	TGTGCCAGCAGCCAAGGCGGCCGGAGCACTGAAGCTTTCTTT	CASSQGGRSTEAFF
few	TRBV12-3/TRBV12-4	TRBD2	TRBJ2-2	TGTGCCAGCACCTTGGGGTTAGCGGGAGTTAGCGGGGAGCTGTTTTTT	CASTLGLAGVSGELFF
few	TRBV28	-	TRBJ2-6	TGTGCCAGCAGTATCGAGGTTTCTGGGGCCAACGTCCTGACTTTC	CASSIEVSGANVLTF
many	TRBV5-6	-	TRBJ1-2	TGTGCCAGCAGCCAAACAGAGTATGGCTACACCTTC	CASSQTEYGYTF
many	TRBV29-1	TRBD2	TRBJ2-5	TGCAGCGCCATCGGACTAGCGGAAGGAGAGACCCAGTACTTC	CSAIGLAEGETQYF
-	TRBV2	TRBD2	TRBJ2-3	TGTGCCAGCAGTGATAGCGGGGTGGGCACAGATACGCAGTATTTT	CASSDSGVGTDTQYF
many	TRBV5-1	TRBD1	TRBJ2-1	TGCGCCAGCAGCTTGGCGGTGGGCAGGGGGTTTTACAATGAGCAGTTCTTC	CASSLAVGRGFYNEQFF
many	TRBV29-1	TRBD1	TRBJ2-2	TGCAGCGTTCCGGGACAGGCGAACACCGGGGAGCTGTTTTTT	CSVPGQANTGELFF
many	TRBV6-6	TRBD2	TRBJ2-7	TGTGCCAGCAGTTGGACTAGAATCGACGAGCAGTACTTC	CASSWTRIDEQYF
-	TRBV29-1	-	TRBJ2-7	TGCACCGCTCTATTGGGGTTGGGGCACGAGCAGTACTTC	CTALLGLGHEQYF
many	TRBV28	-	TRBJ2-1	TGTGCCAGCAGTTTAATCGGCGGGAGAGGGGGGCGTTTGTTCTTC	CASSLIGGRGGRLFF
many	TRBV7-2	-	TRBJ1-1	TGTGCCAGCAGCTTAGCAGGCAGGGTGCACACTGAAGCTTTCTTT	CASSLAGRVHTEAFF
many	TRBV9	-	TRBJ1-5	TGTGCCAGCAGCGTTGACAGTACTCAGCCCCAGCATTTT	CASSVDSTQPQHF
few	TRBV5-1	-	TRBJ2-1	TGCGCCAGCAGCTGGCGGCAGGGGAACAATGAGCGGTTCTTC	CASSWRQGNNERFF
many	TRBV5-6	TRBD2	TRBJ2-1	TGTGCCAGCAGCTTGGTTGCGGGAGGAGGAGGCAATGAGCAGTTCTTC	CASSLVAGGGGNEQFF
many	TRBV28	TRBD1	TRBJ1-1	TGTGCCAGCAGCCTGGGACAGGGGTTTGAAGCTTTCTTT	CASSLGQGFEAFF
-	TRBV30	-	TRBJ1-1	TGTGCCTGGACTCAGGTGTTGAACACTGAAGCTTTCTTT	CAWTQVLNTEAFF
few	TRBV29-1	TRBD2	TRBJ2-1	TGCAGCGCCGTAGTGCGGGAGATGTCCTACAATGAGCAGTTCTTC	CSAVVREMSYNEQFF
-	TRBV30	TRBD1	TRBJ2-2	TGTGCCTACCAGGGGGTCAGGGCCGGGGAGCTGTTTTTT	CAYQGVRAGELFF
many	TRBV7-9	-	TRBJ2-1	TGTGCCAGCAGCTTACACCTCCGGGACGGTGAGCAGTTCTTC	CASSLHLRDGEQFF
many	TRBV7-3	-	TRBJ2-3	TGTGCCAGCAGCTTAATCCCTGCCTCTAGCACAGATACGCAGTATTTT	CASSLIPASSTDTQYF
-	TRBV29-1	TRBD2	TRBJ2-1	TGCAGCGTTGGACTAGCGGGAGGGCCGGGGAATGAGCAGTTCTTC	CSVGLAGGPGNEQFF
few	TRBV12-3/TRBV12-4	TRBD2	TRBJ2-2	TGTGCCACCCAACCCGCTAGCGGGAAATCGGGCTTCGCCGGGGAGCTGTTTTTT	CATQPASGKSGFAGELFF
-	TRBV19	TRBD2	TRBJ2-1	TGTGCCAGTAGTATCGGACTAGCGGAGTACAATGAGCAGTTCTTC	CASSIGLAEYNEQFF
many	TRBV20-1	-	TRBJ2-1	TGCAGTGCTAGCTTGCGGGTGCGGAATGAGCAGTTCTTC	CSASLRVRNEQFF
many	TRBV20-1	TRBD2	TRBJ2-3	TGCAGTGCTAGAGATATGGGAGGGGTAGCGGCCCGCGGAGATACGCAGTATTTT	CSARDMGGVAARGDTQYF
many	TRBV29-1	TRBD2	TRBJ2-1	TGCAGCGTTGAGGCTAGCGGGAGCTATGAGCAGTTCTTC	CSVEASGSYEQFF
many	TRBV5-1	TRBD2	TRBJ2-1	TGCGCCAGCAGCTTTTTAGCGGGAGGGCAATATGAGCAGTTCTTC	CASSFLAGGQYEQFF
many	TRBV6-6	TRBD2	TRBJ2-7	TGTGCCAGCAGTCCGGGTGGGACCGGGACTACCTACGAGCAGTACTTC	CASSPGGTGTTYEQYF
many	TRBV20-1	TRBD2	TRBJ2-1	TGCAGTGCTAGCGGGAGGGCCTACAATGAGCAGTTCTTC	CSASGRAYNEQFF